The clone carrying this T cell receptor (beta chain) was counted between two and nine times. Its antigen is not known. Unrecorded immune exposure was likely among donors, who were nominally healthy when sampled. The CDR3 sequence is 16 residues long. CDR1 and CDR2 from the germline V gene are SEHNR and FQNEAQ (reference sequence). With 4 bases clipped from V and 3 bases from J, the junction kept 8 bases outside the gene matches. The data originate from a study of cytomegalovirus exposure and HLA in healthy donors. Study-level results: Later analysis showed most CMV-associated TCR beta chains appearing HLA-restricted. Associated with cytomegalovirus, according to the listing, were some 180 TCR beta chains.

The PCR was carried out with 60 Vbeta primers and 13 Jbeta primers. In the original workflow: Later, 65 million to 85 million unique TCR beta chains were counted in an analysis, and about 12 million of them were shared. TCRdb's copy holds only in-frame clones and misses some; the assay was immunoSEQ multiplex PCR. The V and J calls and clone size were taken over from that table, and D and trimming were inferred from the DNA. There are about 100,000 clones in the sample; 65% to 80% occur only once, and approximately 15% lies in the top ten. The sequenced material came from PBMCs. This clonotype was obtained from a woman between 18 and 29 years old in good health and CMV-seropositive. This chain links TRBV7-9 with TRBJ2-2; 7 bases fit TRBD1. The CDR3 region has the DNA TGTGCCAGCAGCTCCCGACAGGGTGTGGACACCGGGGAGCTGTTTTTT. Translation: CASSSRQGVDTGELFF.